Each of the 4 T cell receptor beta chains below was sequenced from the same sample in a study of T cell responses to AZD1222 COVID-19 vaccine. TCRdb keeps only in-frame clones here, not all; method: immunoSEQ multiplex PCR. The profile covers about 120,000 clones, with around 87% appearing a single time and 3% to 4% taken by the ten largest. This sample comprised peripheral blood, obtained on day 0 of AZD1222 vaccination. Source of these receptors: an adult in good health.

The rearrangement uses TRBV19 and TRBJ1-6, with a tentative D call TRBD1 (5 bases). The CDR3 spans 14 residues. Trimming left V 10 bases short and J 7 bases short, with 17 bases between. The germline CDR1 and CDR2 sequences are LNHDA and SQIVND (reference sequence). The CDR3 protein is CATQDRGINSPLHF. The CDR3 coding sequence is TGTGCCACCCAAGACAGAGGGATCAATTCACCCCTCCACTTT.

V is TRBV9 and J is TRBJ1-2; D is possibly TRBD1 (5 bases). Trimming left V 0 bases short and J 8 bases short, with 11 bases between. Per germline, CDR1 SGDLS and CDR2 YYNGEE. There are 13 residues in the CDR3. CDR3 sequence: CASSVAYKGGYTF. CDR3 nucleotide sequence: TGTGCCAGCAGCGTAGCTTACAAGGGGGGCTACACCTTC. Full variable domain (missing parts from reference TRBV9 and TRBJ1-2): DSGVTQTPKHLITATGQRVTLRCSPRSGDLSVYWYQQSLDQGLQFLIQYYNGEERAKGNILERFSAQQFPDLHSELNLSSLELGDSALYFCASSVAYKGGYTFGSGTRLTVV.

Comments on this clone: Distinct nucleotide sequences in the sample also encode this CDR3. V usage is TRBV12-3 or TRBV12-4 and J usage is TRBJ1-1; weak D call: TRBD1 (6 bases). The CDR3 consists of 13 residues. Trimming removed 5 bases at V and 5 bases at J, with 12 bases between. The CDR3 reads CASSRGMGTEAFF. CDR3 coding DNA: TGTGCCAGCAGTAGGGGGATGGGGACTGAAGCTTTCTTT.

In its sample, this clone was seen once. The chain uses TRBV11-2 and TRBJ2-2, with TRBD2 matching over 10 bases. Germline V CDR1 and CDR2: SGHAT, FQNNGV. This CDR3 spans 16 amino acids. V shed 3 bases, J shed 4 bases, and the junction held 5 bases outside the gene matches. CDR3 in amino acids: CASSFGLAGATGELFF. The CDR3 nucleotides are TGTGCCAGCAGCTTCGGCCTAGCGGGAGCCACCGGGGAGCTGTTTTTT. The full variable domain, its missing parts supplied by reference TRBV11-2 and TRBJ2-2, is EAGVAQSPRYKIIEKRQSVAFWCNPISGHATLYWYQQILGQGPKLLIQFQNNGVVDDSQLPKDRFSAERLKGVDSTLKIQPAKLEDSAVYLCASSFGLAGATGELFFGEGSRLTVL.